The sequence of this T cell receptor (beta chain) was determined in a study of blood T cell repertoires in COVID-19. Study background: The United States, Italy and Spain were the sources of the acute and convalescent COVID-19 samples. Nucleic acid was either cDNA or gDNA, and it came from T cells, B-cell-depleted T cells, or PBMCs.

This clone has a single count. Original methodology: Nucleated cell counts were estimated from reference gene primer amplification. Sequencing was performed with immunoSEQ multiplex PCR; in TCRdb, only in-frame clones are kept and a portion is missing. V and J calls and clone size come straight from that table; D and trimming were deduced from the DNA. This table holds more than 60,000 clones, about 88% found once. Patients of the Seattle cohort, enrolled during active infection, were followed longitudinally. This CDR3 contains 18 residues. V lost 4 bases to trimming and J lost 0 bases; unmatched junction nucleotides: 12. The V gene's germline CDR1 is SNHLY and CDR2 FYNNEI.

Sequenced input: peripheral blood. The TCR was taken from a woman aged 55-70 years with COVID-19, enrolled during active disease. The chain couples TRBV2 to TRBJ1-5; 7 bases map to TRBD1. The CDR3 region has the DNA TGTGCCAGCAGTGGAACGGACAGGAGCCTCTATAGCAATCAGCCCCAGCATTTT. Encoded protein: CASSGTDRSLYSNQPQHF.